Following are 27 T cell receptor beta chains from one sample sequenced in a study of CXCR3-negative and CXCR3-positive naive CD8 T cells. Regarding the study as a whole: Naive CXCR3-positive cells had TRB CDR3s more hydrophobic than those of CXCR3-negative naive cells.

5' RACE with UMI labels generated the TRB cDNA libraries. TCRdb re-called the 5' RACE reads; every CDR3 protein appears as one record, without DNA. This sample's table has about 84,000 distinct CDR3 sequences. No antigen has been identified for these receptors. Sequencing was done on a sample of naive CXCR3+ CD8+ T cells from blood. Subset indicated: CD45RO-CCR7+CD27+CD95- naive CD8+ T cells expressing CXCR3 (TNR3+). These receptors came from a human donor in good health. Some clones in this sample may be carry-over from other donors' samples.

V gene TRBV12-3 or TRBV12-4 combines with J gene TRBJ2-3; TCRdb's D call, TRBD2, is unchecked because there is no DNA. The CDR3 extends over 13 amino acids. The CDR3 here is CASSRGLKDTQYF.

The V and J genes are TRBV19 and TRBJ2-7; TCRdb names TRBD1, which stays unverified in the absence of DNA. CDR1 and CDR2 (germline): LNHDA, SQIVND (reference sequence). The CDR3 extends over 15 amino acids. The CDR3 sequence is CASSTKDRVDYEQYF.

The V call is TRBV25-1, the J call TRBJ2-3. This CDR3 has 12 residues. Germline lookup yields CDR1 MGHDK and CDR2 SYGVNS. CDR3 sequence: CASSPITDTQYF.

This rearrangement joins TRBV4-2 to TRBJ2-7. The CDR3 extends over 13 amino acids. Germline values: CDR1 LGHNA, CDR2 YNFKEQ. The CDR3 sequence: CASSPSKTDEQYF.

This sequence joins TRBV28 and TRBJ2-2. The CDR3 length is 12 residues. Germline values: CDR1 MDHEN, CDR2 SYDVKM. The chain's CDR3 is CASSSHTGELFF.

This chain connects TRBV29-1 to TRBJ2-5; the TCRdb D gene call, TRBD1, has no DNA to confirm it. The CDR3 has 15 amino acids. The germline CDR1 and CDR2 sequences are SQVTM and ANQGSEA. The CDR3 here is CSVETFGSGEETQYF.

V gene TRBV7-8 combines with J gene TRBJ2-5. CDR3 size: 14 residues. The germline gives CDR1 SGHVS, CDR2 FQNEAQ. CDR3: CASSLSSNQETQYF.

The chain has TRBV29-1 and TRBJ2-3. The CDR3 loop spans 11 amino acids. Germline CDR1 SQVTM, CDR2 ANQGSEA. The CDR3 spells CSVEDTDTQYF.

This sequence joins TRBV7-9 and TRBJ2-7; no DNA is available, so the TRBD2 call from TCRdb remains unchecked. The CDR3 is 14 residues long. The V gene's germline CDR1 is SEHNR and CDR2 FQNEAQ (reference sequence). This CDR3 is CASSPSGGASEQYF.

This chain joins TRBV7-8 and TRBJ2-3. The CDR3 loop spans 14 amino acids. Germline CDR1 reads SGHVS; CDR2 reads FQNEAQ. CDR3 sequence: CASSSAWGPDTQYF.

This chain links TRBV29-1 with TRBJ2-7. The CDR3 extends over 13 amino acids. The V gene's germline CDR1 is SQVTM and CDR2 ANQGSEA. The CDR3 spells CSVVLSASYEQYF.

The chain is built from TRBV2 and TRBJ1-1; the D gene TCRdb calls, TRBD1, cannot be checked with no DNA. Germline CDR1 SNHLY, CDR2 FYNNEI. The CDR3 is made up of 16 amino acids. This CDR3 is CASSGLEGDENTEAFF.

The CDR3 region is CATIKCNEQFF. V usage is TRBV27 and J usage is TRBJ2-1. CDR3 length: 11 amino acids. Germline V gives CDR1 MNHEY, CDR2 SMNVEV (reference sequence).

The V call is TRBV13, the J call TRBJ1-1; the D gene TCRdb calls, TRBD1, cannot be checked with no DNA. The CDR3 extends over 17 amino acids. Germline CDR1 PRHDT, CDR2 FYEKMQ (reference sequence). CDR3 protein: CASSPGGTGGQDTEAFF. Combining the CDR3 with reference TRBV13 and TRBJ1-1 gives the whole variable domain AAGVIQSPRHLIKEKRETATLKCYPIPRHDTVYWYQQGPGQDPQFLISFYEKMQSDKGSIPDRFSAQQFSDYHSELNMSSLELGDSALYFCASSPGGTGGQDTEAFFGQGTRLTVV.

This chain joins TRBV29-1 and TRBJ2-1; TCRdb selects TRBD1, and the lack of DNA leaves this call unchecked. Germline CDR1 and CDR2: SQVTM and ANQGSEA. The CDR3 runs to 15 residues. The CDR3 protein is CSAEDPRVPYNEQFF.

This chain joins TRBV6-5 and TRBJ2-1; lacking DNA, the TRBD2 call made by TCRdb goes unchecked. Germline V CDR1 and CDR2: MNHEY, SVGAGI. CDR3 length equals 15 residues. The CDR3 is CASSLGASGNYERFF.

CDR3 amino acids: CASSQVAGGPNEQFF. The V gene is TRBV4-3, the J gene TRBJ2-1; TCRdb lists TRBD2, though no DNA is available to test this call. The CDR3 totals 15 residues. The germline V gene has CDR1 LGHNA and CDR2 YSLEER.

J is TRBJ2-5 and V is TRBV7-2; TCRdb indicates TRBD2, and absent DNA this call remains unverified. The germline V gene has CDR1 SGHTA and CDR2 FQGNSA. CDR3 length: 15 amino acids. CDR3 region: CASSQLAGALETQYF.

CDR3 protein: CASSNREEGTDTQYF. The chain combines TRBV27 with TRBJ2-3; TCRdb selects TRBD1, and the lack of DNA leaves this call unchecked. Germline values: CDR1 MNHEY, CDR2 SMNVEV (reference sequence). The CDR3 is 15 residues long.

The rearrangement joins TRBV10-3 to TRBJ2-7; TCRdb proposes TRBD2, but this gene call is untestable without DNA. Germline values: CDR1 ENHRY, CDR2 SYGVKD. This CDR3 comprises 13 residues. This CDR3 reads CAISGGLAAEQYF.

V gene TRBV7-6 combines with J gene TRBJ2-1; without DNA, the TCRdb call of TRBD2 cannot be checked. This CDR3 has 14 amino acids. Germline CDR1 is SGHVS and CDR2 is FNYEAQ. CDR3 in amino acids: CASSLVSGANEQFF.

This chain connects TRBV28 to TRBJ2-1; the D call of TRBD2 rests on TCRdb alone, since no DNA is present to check it. The length of the CDR3 is 14 residues. Germline V gives CDR1 MDHEN, CDR2 SYDVKM. The CDR3 protein is CASSRLAGAGEQFF.

The chain employs TRBV12-3 or TRBV12-4 and TRBJ2-4; TCRdb indicates TRBD1, and absent DNA this call remains unverified. The CDR3 runs to 11 residues. The CDR3 spells CASSPGNIQYF.

V is TRBV6-6 and J is TRBJ2-7; the TCRdb D gene call, TRBD1, has no DNA to confirm it. The germline V gene encodes CDR1 MNHNY and CDR2 SVGAGI (reference sequence). The CDR3 loop spans 14 amino acids. The CDR3 loop is CASSYRGRSYEQYF.

The chain joins TRBV28 to TRBJ2-2; the D call from TCRdb, TRBD2, cannot be confirmed without DNA. The CDR3 length is 20 residues. Germline V gene lookup returns CDR1 MDHEN and CDR2 SYDVKM. The CDR3 spells CASVIAIPITSGPNTGELFF.

The chain couples TRBV28 to TRBJ2-1; TCRdb lists TRBD1, though no DNA is available to test this call. Per germline, CDR1 MDHEN and CDR2 SYDVKM. The CDR3 is 11 residues long. CDR3 sequence: CASSPGNEQFF.

This chain links TRBV2 with TRBJ1-5; TCRdb reports TRBD1, a call that lacks DNA to check it against. Per germline, CDR1 SNHLY and CDR2 FYNNEI. There are 13 residues in the CDR3. CDR3 residues: CASGGRGVQPQHF.